The rows below give T cell receptor beta chains drawn from one sample of a study of T cell responses to AZD1222 COVID-19 vaccine. This table comes from immunoSEQ multiplex PCR, and its TCRdb copy is limited to in-frame clones, with some not included. This table holds more than 95,000 clones, just under 95% found once. Here the sequenced sample was peripheral blood, taken on day 0 of AZD1222 vaccination. The receptors were gathered from an adult in good health. Both conserved end residues are part of each CDR3. D genes are given only for firm matches. Size tells how often a clone was seen (once, few, many) or the class of an expanded clone, and some rows leave it out.

d_gene	v_gene	j_gene	abundance	CDR3nt	CDR3aa
.	TRBV24-1	TRBJ1-3	.	TGTGCCACCAGTGGGACCTCTGGAAACACCATATATTTT	CATSGTSGNTIYF
.	TRBV15	TRBJ2-3	.	TGTGCCACCAGCAGAGATTTCCCTACCGAATTCACAGATACGCAGTATTTT	CATSRDFPTEFTDTQYF
TRBD2	TRBV27	TRBJ2-2	.	TGTGCCAGCACACTAGCGGGAGGCACCGGGGAGCTGTTTTTT	CASTLAGGTGELFF
.	TRBV9	TRBJ1-2	.	TGTGCCAGCAGCGTTTCGGACAGAGTTGGCTACACCTTC	CASSVSDRVGYTF
.	TRBV27	TRBJ1-6	.	TGTGCCAGCAGTTTAGGGGGCAACCTCCACTTT	CASSLGGNLHF
.	TRBV25-1	TRBJ1-5	.	TGTGCCAGCAGTGGAACACTGGAAGAAGGGGTAAATCAGCCCCAGCATTTT	CASSGTLEEGVNQPQHF
TRBD1	TRBV2	TRBJ1-5	.	TGTGCCAGCAGCGGGCAGGGGGTAGAAAATCAGCCCCAGCATTTT	CASSGQGVENQPQHF
.	TRBV7-8	TRBJ2-5	once	TGTGCCAGCAGTTCAAAAAGACTATCCCAAGAGACCCAGTACTTC	CASSSKRLSQETQYF
TRBD2	TRBV7-9	TRBJ2-7	once	TGTGCCAGCAGCGGAAGGTCCCTCGGGGGGGACGAGCAGTACTTC	CASSGRSLGGDEQYF
TRBD2	TRBV28	TRBJ2-7	few	TGTGCCAGCAGGCAGGGCACCGGGACTAGCGCTTCCTACGAGCAGTACTTC	CASRQGTGTSASYEQYF
.	TRBV27	TRBJ2-7	once	TGTGCCAGCAGTTCCCGGGCAGGCGAGCAGTACTTC	CASSSRAGEQYF
.	TRBV18	TRBJ2-7	.	TGTGCCAGCTCACCTCTCCGAGACTCCTACGAGCAGTACTTC	CASSPLRDSYEQYF
.	TRBV3-1/TRBV3-2	TRBJ2-1	.	TGTGCCAGCAGCCCCCGCGGACGCAATCCCGAGGATGAGCAGTTCTTC	CASSPRGRNPEDEQFF
.	TRBV7-3	TRBJ2-2	.	TGTGCCAGCAGTCAACAGGCCGGGGAGCTGTTTTTT	CASSQQAGELFF
.	TRBV13	TRBJ2-5	.	TGTGCCAGCAGCTTAGGCTACGGGCCGGAGACCGAGACCCAGTACTTC	CASSLGYGPETETQYF
.	TRBV28	TRBJ1-6	.	TGTGCCAGCAGTGTGCCGGGACCACTTAATTCACCCCTCCACTTT	CASSVPGPLNSPLHF
TRBD2	TRBV24-1	TRBJ2-1	.	TGTGCCACCCGGGCCGGCGGGAGCTCCTACAATGAGCAGTTCTTC	CATRAGGSSYNEQFF
.	TRBV4-2	TRBJ2-2	.	TGTGCCAGCAGCCAAGATGGCGGGGAGCTGTTTTTT	CASSQDGGELFF
.	TRBV11-2	TRBJ1-3	.	TGTGCCAGCAGCTTATTAGGTGCGAACACCATATATTTT	CASSLLGANTIYF
TRBD1	TRBV19	TRBJ1-5	.	TGTGCCAGTAGTAGGACAGGGCCTAATCAGCCCCAGCATTTT	CASSRTGPNQPQHF
.	TRBV21-1	TRBJ2-3	.	TGTGCCAGCAGCAAATCCTCGAGGGAGCGGGGAAGCACAGATACGCAGTATTTT	CASSKSSRERGSTDTQYF
TRBD1	TRBV18	TRBJ2-7	.	TGTGCCAGCTCACCGAACGGACAGGGTTTACACGAGCAGTACTTC	CASSPNGQGLHEQYF
.	TRBV6-5	TRBJ2-5	.	TGTGCCAGCAGCCAACTATACCAAGAGACCCAGTACTTC	CASSQLYQETQYF
.	TRBV21-1	TRBJ2-2	.	TGTGCCAGCAGCCCGACCCAAATGTGGTCCGGGGAGCTGTTTTTT	CASSPTQMWSGELFF
.	TRBV28	TRBJ1-1	.	TGTGCCAGCAGTTCCCCCATGCACCGTGAGGACACTGAAGCTTTCTTT	CASSSPMHREDTEAFF
.	TRBV4-1	TRBJ2-1	.	TGCGCCAGCAGCCAAGATCCGAAGACTTGGGCCAATGAGCAGTTCTTC	CASSQDPKTWANEQFF
TRBD1	TRBV6-4	TRBJ1-4	.	TGTGCCAGCAGCGGAGCGGACAGGGTCCCTTTCTTTAATGAAAAACTGTTTTTT	CASSGADRVPFFNEKLFF
.	TRBV19	TRBJ1-2	once	TGTGCCAGTAGTCAAACAGGGACCTATGGCTACACCTTC	CASSQTGTYGYTF
.	TRBV6-2/TRBV6-3	TRBJ1-1	.	TGTGCCAGCAGTGGGGGGGAGAACACTGAAGCTTTCTTT	CASSGGENTEAFF
TRBD2	TRBV18	TRBJ2-2	few	TGTGCCAGCTCCCCAGCACATAGCGGGAGCGGAACCGGGGAGCTGTTTTTT	CASSPAHSGSGTGELFF
.	TRBV19	TRBJ2-1	.	TGTGCCAGTAGTATGGGTAGCTCCTACAATGAGCAGTTCTTC	CASSMGSSYNEQFF
.	TRBV25-1	TRBJ2-1	.	TGTGCCAGCAGTGATGCAGGGTACAATGAGCAGTTCTTC	CASSDAGYNEQFF
TRBD2	TRBV19	TRBJ2-2	.	TGTGCCAGTACCCCCCCCGGACTAGCGGACACCGGGGAGCTGTTTTTT	CASTPPGLADTGELFF
.	TRBV5-1	TRBJ2-7	once	TGCGCCAGCAGCTTGACGCGGGGGCCCTCCTACGAGCAGTACTTC	CASSLTRGPSYEQYF
.	TRBV28	TRBJ1-2	few	TGTGCCAACTCTAAGGCCGGGACGACAGGCTACACCTTC	CANSKAGTTGYTF
.	TRBV7-2	TRBJ2-2	.	TGTGCCAGCAGCCAGCCGGGCACCGGGGAGCTGTTTTTT	CASSQPGTGELFF
.	TRBV5-4	TRBJ1-1	.	TGTGCCAGCAGCGCCGGCTTACCGCCGACTTTCTTT	CASSAGLPPTFF
TRBD1	TRBV19	TRBJ1-5	.	TGTGCCAGTAGTAGGACAGGGCCCCAGCATTTT	CASSRTGPQHF
TRBD2	TRBV5-8	TRBJ2-7	.	TGTGCCAGCAGCTTGGGACTAGCGGGAGGATACGAGCAGTACTTC	CASSLGLAGGYEQYF
.	TRBV5-1	TRBJ2-1	.	TGCGCCAGCAGCTTAGGCCTGGGGTTAAGTGAGCAGTTCTTC	CASSLGLGLSEQFF
.	TRBV29-1	TRBJ1-5	.	TGCAGCGCCGTGACAGCACTTAATCAGCCCCAGCATTTT	CSAVTALNQPQHF
.	TRBV5-1	TRBJ2-1	.	TGCGCCAGCAGCTTTCCACGAGCCCCCCATCTAGTCTCCGGTCTGTCCTCCTACAATGAGCAGTTCTTC	CASSFPRAPHLVSGLSSYNEQFF
.	TRBV4-1	TRBJ2-1	.	TGCGCCAGCAGCCAAGATCTGGGCAGGGGATTATCCAATGAGCAGTTCTTC	CASSQDLGRGLSNEQFF
TRBD2	TRBV29-1	TRBJ2-1	once	TGCAGCGGGAATAGCGGGAGCGTCTGGAATGAGCAGTTCTTC	CSGNSGSVWNEQFF
TRBD2	TRBV15	TRBJ2-1	.	TGTGCCACCAGCAGAACTAGCGGCTACAATGAGCAGTTCTTC	CATSRTSGYNEQFF
.	TRBV5-1	TRBJ1-3	.	TGCGCCAGCAGCTCTGGGGACTTCTATGGAAACACCATATATTTT	CASSSGDFYGNTIYF
.	TRBV10-2	TRBJ1-5	once	TGCGCCAGCAGCAGGGTGACCGGGGGGCCCCAGCATTTT	CASSRVTGGPQHF
TRBD2	TRBV7-9	TRBJ2-7	.	TGTGCCGCGGGACTAGCGGTTACCGAGCAGTACTTC	CAAGLAVTEQYF
.	TRBV20-1	TRBJ1-1	.	TGCAGTGCTAGTTATTCGGGAGGCACTGAAGCTTTCTTT	CSASYSGGTEAFF
.	TRBV3-1/TRBV3-2	TRBJ2-7	.	TGTGCCAGCAGCCAAGGCCCCGAGGGGGGAGGGGAGCAGTACTTC	CASSQGPEGGGEQYF
.	TRBV18	TRBJ2-1	.	TGTGCCAGCACATTAGGCCCGGGAGAGATTGGGGGGAATGAGCAGTTCTTC	CASTLGPGEIGGNEQFF
.	TRBV9	TRBJ1-4	once	TGTGCCAGCAGCGTAGAGGGTATTAATGAAAAACTGTTTTTT	CASSVEGINEKLFF
.	TRBV19	TRBJ1-4	once	TGTGCCAGTAGTAAGCGACGGACTAATGAAAAACTGTTTTTT	CASSKRRTNEKLFF
.	TRBV28	TRBJ1-3	.	TGTGCCAGCAGTAGCCCGATGGAAGCTGAAAACGCCATATATTTT	CASSSPMEAENAIYF
TRBD2	TRBV28	TRBJ2-1	.	TGTGCCAGCAGTCTAGCGGGAGTTGGGGACAATGAGCAGTTCTTC	CASSLAGVGDNEQFF
.	TRBV2	TRBJ2-7	.	TGTGCCAGCATAGCGGCTGCCTACGAGCAGTACTTC	CASIAAAYEQYF